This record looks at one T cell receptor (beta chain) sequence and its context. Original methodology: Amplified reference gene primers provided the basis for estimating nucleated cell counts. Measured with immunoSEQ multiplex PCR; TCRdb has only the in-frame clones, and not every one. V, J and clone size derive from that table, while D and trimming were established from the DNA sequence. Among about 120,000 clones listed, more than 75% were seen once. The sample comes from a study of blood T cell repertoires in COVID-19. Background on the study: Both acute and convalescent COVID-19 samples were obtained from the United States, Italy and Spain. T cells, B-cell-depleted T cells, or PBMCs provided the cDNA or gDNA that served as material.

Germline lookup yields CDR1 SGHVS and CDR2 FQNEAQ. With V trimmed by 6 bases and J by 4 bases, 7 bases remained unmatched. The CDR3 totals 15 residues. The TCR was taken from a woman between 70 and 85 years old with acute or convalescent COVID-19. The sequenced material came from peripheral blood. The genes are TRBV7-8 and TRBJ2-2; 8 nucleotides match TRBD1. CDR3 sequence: CASRLQGVGTGELFF. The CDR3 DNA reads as TGTGCCAGCAGACTACAGGGGGTTGGCACCGGGGAGCTGTTTTTT.